What follows are 5 T cell receptor beta chains derived from one specimen sequenced in a study of cytomegalovirus exposure and HLA in healthy donors. 60 Vbeta and 13 Jbeta primers were used in PCR. Produced via immunoSEQ multiplex PCR; TCRdb's table is partial and in-frame only. The sample lists about 270,000 clones; roughly 70% were seen once. Sequenced: PBMCs. Receptors were obtained from a female donor in good health and CMV-seronegative.

The chain couples TRBV6-5 to TRBJ2-2; TRBD2 matches 8 bases. There are 16 residues in the CDR3. Germline-derived CDR1 and CDR2 are MNHEY and SVGAGI. V lost 4 bases and J lost 0; bases outside the gene matches: 4. The CDR3 nucleotides read TGTGCCAGCAGTTTTCAGACTAGCGCGAACACCGGGGAGCTGTTTTTT. Encoded protein: CASSFQTSANTGELFF.

The chain couples TRBV29-1 to TRBJ2-7; 8 bases agree with TRBD1. Germline V gene data show CDR1 as SQVTM and CDR2 as ANQGSEA. V dropped 7 bases and J dropped 1; count of bases not matched to a gene: 18. CDR3 length: 17 residues. CDR3 loop: CSDAPGQVITESYEQYF. In DNA, the CDR3 is TGCAGCGACGCCCCGGGACAGGTCATCACGGAGTCCTACGAGCAGTACTTC.

The chain employs TRBV23-1 and TRBJ2-3; TRBD2 might be the D (6 bases). TRBV23-1 is recorded as an ORF, its role being uncertain. The CDR3 is 16 amino acids. V was pared by 0 bases and J by 1 base, with 11 bases between. The CDR3 region is CASSQSQRERTDTQYF. The CDR3, as DNA: TGCGCCAGCAGTCAATCGCAACGGGAGCGCACAGATACGCAGTATTTT.

The chain links TRBV5-1 to TRBJ1-1, with TRBD1 as a possible D gene (6 bases). The CDR3 length is 13 residues. The germline V and J ends were trimmed by 4 bases and 0 bases, with 7 bases remaining between them. The V gene's germline CDR1 is SGHRS and CDR2 YFSETQ. The CDR3 protein is CASSGQMNTEAFF. Written as DNA, the CDR3 is TGCGCCAGCAGCGGACAGATGAACACTGAAGCTTTCTTT.

This clone was counted a few times. The CDR3 reads CASSPSGGYTGELFF. Here the CDR3 DNA reads TGTGCCAGCAGCCCCTCGGGGGGGTACACCGGGGAGCTGTTTTTT. The J gene is TRBJ2-2, the V gene TRBV28; 8 nucleotides agree with TRBD2. With 6 bases clipped from V and 3 bases from J, the junction kept 6 bases outside the gene matches. CDR1 and CDR2 (germline): MDHEN, SYDVKM. The CDR3 contains 15 residues.